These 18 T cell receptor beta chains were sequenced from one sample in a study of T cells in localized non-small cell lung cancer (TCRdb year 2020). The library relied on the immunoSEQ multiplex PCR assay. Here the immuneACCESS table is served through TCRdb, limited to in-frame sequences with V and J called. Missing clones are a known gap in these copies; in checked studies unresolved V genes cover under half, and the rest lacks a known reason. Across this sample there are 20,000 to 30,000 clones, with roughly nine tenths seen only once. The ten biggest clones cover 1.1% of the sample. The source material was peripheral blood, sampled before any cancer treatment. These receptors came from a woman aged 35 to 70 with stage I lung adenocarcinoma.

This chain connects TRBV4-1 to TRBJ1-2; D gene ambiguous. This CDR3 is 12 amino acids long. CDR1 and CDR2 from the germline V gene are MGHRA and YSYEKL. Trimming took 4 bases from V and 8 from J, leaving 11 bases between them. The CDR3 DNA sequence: TGCGCCAGCAGCCCGTTCTTAGGCGGCTACACCTTC. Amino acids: CASSPFLGGYTF.

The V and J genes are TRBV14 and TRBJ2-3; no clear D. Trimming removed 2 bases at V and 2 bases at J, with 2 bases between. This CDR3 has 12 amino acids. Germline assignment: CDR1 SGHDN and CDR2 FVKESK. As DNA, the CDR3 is TGTGCCAGCAGCCAAAACACAGATACGCAGTATTTT. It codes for CASSQNTDTQYF.

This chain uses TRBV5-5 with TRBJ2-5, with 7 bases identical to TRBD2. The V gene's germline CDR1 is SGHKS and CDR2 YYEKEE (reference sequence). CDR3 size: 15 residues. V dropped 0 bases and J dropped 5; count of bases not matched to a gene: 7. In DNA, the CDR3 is TGTGCCAGCAGCTTGGAGTCACTAGCGTCTGAGACCCAGTACTTC. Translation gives CASSLESLASETQYF.

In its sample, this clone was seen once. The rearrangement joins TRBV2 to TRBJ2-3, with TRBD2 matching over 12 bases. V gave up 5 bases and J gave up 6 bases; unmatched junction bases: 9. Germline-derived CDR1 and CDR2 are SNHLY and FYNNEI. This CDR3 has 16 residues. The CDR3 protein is CASSLLLAGGLDTQYF. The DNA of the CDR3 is TGTGCCAGCAGTCTCCTACTAGCGGGGGGCCTCGATACGCAGTATTTT.

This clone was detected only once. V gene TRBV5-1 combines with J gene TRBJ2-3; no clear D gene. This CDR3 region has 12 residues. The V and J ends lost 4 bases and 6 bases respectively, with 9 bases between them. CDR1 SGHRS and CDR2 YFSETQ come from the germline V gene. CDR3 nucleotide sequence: TGCGCCAGCAGCGATCTCGGGGATACGCAGTATTTT. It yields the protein CASSDLGDTQYF.

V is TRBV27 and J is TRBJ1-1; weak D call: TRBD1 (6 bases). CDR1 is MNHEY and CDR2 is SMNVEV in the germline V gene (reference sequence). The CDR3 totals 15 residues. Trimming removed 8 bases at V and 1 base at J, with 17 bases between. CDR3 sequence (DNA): TGTGCCAGCTTGCTTATGGGGGGGCGGAACACTGAAGCTTTCTTT. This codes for CASLLMGGRNTEAFF.

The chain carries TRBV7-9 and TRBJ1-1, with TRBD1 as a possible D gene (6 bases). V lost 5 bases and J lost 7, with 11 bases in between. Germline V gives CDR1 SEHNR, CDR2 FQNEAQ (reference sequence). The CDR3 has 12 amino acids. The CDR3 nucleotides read TGTGCCAGCAGCCTCGGACAGCTTGAAGCTTTCTTT. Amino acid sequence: CASSLGQLEAFF. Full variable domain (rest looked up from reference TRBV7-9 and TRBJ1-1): DTGVSQNPRHKITKRGQNVTFRCDPISEHNRLYWYRQTLGQGPEFLTYFQNEAQLEKSRLLSDRFSAERPKGSFSTLEIQRTEQGDSAMYLCASSLGQLEAFFGQGTRLTVV.

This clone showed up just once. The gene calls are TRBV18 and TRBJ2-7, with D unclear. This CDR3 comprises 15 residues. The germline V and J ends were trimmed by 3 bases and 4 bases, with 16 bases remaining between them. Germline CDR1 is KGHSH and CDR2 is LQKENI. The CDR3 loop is CASSPGYSLPYEQYF. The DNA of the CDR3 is TGTGCCAGCTCACCGGGTTATTCTCTTCCTTACGAGCAGTACTTC.

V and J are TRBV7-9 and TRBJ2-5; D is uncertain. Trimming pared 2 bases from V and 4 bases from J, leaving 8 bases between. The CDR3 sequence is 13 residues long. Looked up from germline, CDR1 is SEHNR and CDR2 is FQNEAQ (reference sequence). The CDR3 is CASSLTGSETQYF. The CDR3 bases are TGTGCCAGCAGCTTAACGGGTTCAGAGACCCAGTACTTC.

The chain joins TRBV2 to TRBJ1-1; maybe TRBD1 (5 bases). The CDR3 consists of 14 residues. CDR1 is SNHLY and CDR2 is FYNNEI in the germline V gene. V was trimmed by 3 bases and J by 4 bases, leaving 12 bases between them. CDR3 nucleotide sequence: TGTGCCAGCAGTGATGGGGCTGTAGGCACTGAAGCTTTCTTT. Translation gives CASSDGAVGTEAFF.

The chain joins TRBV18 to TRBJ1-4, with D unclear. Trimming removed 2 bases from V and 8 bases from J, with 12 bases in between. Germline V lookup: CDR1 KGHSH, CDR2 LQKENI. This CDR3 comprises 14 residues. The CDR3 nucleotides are TGTGCCAGCTCACCAATGGGGTTGAACGAAAAACTGTTTTTT. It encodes CASSPMGLNEKLFF. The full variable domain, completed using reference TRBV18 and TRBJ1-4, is NAGVMQNPRHLVRRRGQEARLRCSPMKGHSHVYWYRQLPEEGLKFMVYLQKENIIDESGMPKERFSAEFPKEGPSILRIQQVVRGDSAAYFCASSPMGLNEKLFFGSGTQLSVL.

CDR3 sequence: CASSGDRGLSNEKLFF. The CDR3 DNA is TGTGCCAGCAGTGGCGACAGGGGCCTCTCTAATGAAAAACTGTTTTTT. This chain uses TRBV6-1 with TRBJ1-4, with 8 bases lining up with TRBD1. The V segment lost 4 bases and the J segment 3 bases; nucleotides outside the gene matches: 7. The germline V gene has CDR1 MNHNS and CDR2 SASEGT. The CDR3 has 16 amino acids.

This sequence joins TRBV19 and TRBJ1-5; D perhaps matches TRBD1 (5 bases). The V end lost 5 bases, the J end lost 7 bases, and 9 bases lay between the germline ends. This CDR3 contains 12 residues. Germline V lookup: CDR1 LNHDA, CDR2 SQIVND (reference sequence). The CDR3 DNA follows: TGTGCCAGTAGTCTCGGGGGACAGCCCCAGCATTTT. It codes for CASSLGGQPQHF.

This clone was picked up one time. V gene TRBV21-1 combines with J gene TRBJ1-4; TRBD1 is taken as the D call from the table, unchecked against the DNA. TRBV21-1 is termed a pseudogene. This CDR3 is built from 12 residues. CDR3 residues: CASSYSVKKLFF. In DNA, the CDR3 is TGTGCCAGCAGCTACAGTGTTAAAAAACTGTTTTTT.

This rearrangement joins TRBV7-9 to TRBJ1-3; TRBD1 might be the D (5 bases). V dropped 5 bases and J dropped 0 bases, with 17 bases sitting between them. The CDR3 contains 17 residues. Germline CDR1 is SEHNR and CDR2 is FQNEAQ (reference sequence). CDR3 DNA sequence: TGTGCCAGCAGCAGGGGCTGGGAGCTTTACTCTGGAAACACCATATATTTT. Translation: CASSRGWELYSGNTIYF.

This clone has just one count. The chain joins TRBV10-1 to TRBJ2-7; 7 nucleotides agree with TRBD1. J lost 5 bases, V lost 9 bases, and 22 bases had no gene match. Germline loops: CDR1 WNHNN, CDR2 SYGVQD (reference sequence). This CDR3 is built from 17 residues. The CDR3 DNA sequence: TGCGCCAGTATGATACTTAATAGGACAGGATCGTCCCACGAGCAGTACTTC. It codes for CASMILNRTGSSHEQYF.

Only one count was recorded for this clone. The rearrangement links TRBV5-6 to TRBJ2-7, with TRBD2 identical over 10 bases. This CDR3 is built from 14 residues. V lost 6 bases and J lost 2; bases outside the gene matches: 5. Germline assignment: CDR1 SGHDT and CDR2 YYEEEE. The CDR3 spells CASNPSGGPYEQYF. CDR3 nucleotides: TGTGCCAGCAATCCTAGCGGGGGACCCTACGAGCAGTACTTC. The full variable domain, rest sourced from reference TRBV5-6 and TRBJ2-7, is DAGVTQSPTHLIKTRGQQVTLRCSPKSGHDTVSWYQQALGQGPQFIFQYYEEEERQRGNFPDRFSGHQFPNYSSELNVNALLLGDSALYLCASNPSGGPYEQYFGPGTRLTVT.

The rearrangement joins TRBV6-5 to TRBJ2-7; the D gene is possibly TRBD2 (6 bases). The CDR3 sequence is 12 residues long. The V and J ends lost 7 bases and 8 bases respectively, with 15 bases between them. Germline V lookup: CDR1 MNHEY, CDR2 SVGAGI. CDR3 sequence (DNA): TGTGCCAGCAAGGGGAGTGGGGGGAAGCAGTACTTC. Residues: CASKGSGGKQYF.